What follows describes a single T cell receptor beta chain. No antigen is known for it. The PCR made use of 60 Vbeta and 13 Jbeta primers. Some clones are missing from TCRdb's copy, which holds only in-frame ones; the method was immunoSEQ multiplex PCR. The table shows under 80,000 clones, with about 79% occurring only once. This specimen comes from a study of cytomegalovirus exposure and HLA in healthy donors. Broader study findings: A prior analysis recorded that most TCR beta V segments were productive about 87% or about 30% of the time. The likely origin of a cluster of highly shared sequence variants was a sequencing artifact. The CMV antigen specificity of a few CMV-associated chains was confirmed through in vitro analysis.

From germline, CDR1 is SGDLS and CDR2 YYNGEE. V lost 0 bases to trimming and J lost 3 bases; unmatched junction nucleotides: 3. CDR3 size: 14 residues. The sample comprised PBMCs. This chain connects TRBV9 to TRBJ2-7, with 7 bases fitting TRBD2. This TCR was recovered from a woman between 40 and 50 years old in good health and CMV-seronegative. The CDR3 region is CASSVGLAVYEQYF. Written as DNA, the CDR3 is TGTGCCAGCAGCGTAGGACTAGCCGTCTACGAGCAGTACTTC.